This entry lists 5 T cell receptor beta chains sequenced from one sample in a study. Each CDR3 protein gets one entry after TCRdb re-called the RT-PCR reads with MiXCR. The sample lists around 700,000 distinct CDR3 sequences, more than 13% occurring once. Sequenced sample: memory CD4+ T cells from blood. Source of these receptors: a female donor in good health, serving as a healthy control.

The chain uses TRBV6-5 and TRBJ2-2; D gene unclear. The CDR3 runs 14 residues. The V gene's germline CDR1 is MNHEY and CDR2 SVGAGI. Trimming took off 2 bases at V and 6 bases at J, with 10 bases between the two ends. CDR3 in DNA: TGTGCCAGCAGTTACGGGGATAGGCCCGGGGAGCTGTTTTTT. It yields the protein CASSYGDRPGELFF.

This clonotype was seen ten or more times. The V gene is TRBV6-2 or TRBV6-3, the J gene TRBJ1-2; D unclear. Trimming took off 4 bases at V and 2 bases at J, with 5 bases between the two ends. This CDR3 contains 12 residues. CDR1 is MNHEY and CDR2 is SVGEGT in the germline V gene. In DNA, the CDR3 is TGTGCCAGCAGTTTTTGGAACTATGGCTACACCTTC. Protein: CASSFWNYGYTF.

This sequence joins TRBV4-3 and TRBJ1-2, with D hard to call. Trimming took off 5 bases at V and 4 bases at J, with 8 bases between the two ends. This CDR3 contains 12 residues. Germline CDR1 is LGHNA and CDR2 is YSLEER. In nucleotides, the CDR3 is TGCGCCAGCAGCACCTGGACCTATGGCTACACCTTC. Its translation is CASSTWTYGYTF.

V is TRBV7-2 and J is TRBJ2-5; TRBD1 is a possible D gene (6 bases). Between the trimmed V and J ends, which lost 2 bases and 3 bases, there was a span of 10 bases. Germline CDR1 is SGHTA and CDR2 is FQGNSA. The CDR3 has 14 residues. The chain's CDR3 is CASSLRTAEETQYF. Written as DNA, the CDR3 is TGTGCCAGCAGCTTAAGGACAGCGGAAGAGACCCAGTACTTC.

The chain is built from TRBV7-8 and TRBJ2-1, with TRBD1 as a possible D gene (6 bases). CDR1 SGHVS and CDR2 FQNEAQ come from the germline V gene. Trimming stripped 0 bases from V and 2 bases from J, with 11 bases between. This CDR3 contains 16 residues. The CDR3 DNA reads TGTGCCAGCAGCTTAGCGGGGGCCTCGACCTACAATGAGCAGTTCTTC. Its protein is CASSLAGASTYNEQFF.